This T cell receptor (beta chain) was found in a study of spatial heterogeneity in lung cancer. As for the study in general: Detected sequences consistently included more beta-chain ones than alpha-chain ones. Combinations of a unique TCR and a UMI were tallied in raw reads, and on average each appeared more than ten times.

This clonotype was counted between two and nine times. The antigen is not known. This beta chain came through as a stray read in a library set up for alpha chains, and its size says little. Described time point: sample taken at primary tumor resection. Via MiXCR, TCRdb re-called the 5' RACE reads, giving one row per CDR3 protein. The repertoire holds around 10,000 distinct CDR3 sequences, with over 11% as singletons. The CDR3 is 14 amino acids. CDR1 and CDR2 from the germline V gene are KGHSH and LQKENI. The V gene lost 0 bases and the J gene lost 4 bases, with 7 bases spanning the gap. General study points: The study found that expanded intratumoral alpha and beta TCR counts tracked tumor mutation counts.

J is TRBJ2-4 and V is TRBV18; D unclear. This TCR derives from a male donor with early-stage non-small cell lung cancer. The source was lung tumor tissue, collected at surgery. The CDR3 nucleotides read TGTGCCAGCTCACCACCGTCAGGAAAAAACATTCAGTACTTC. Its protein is CASSPPSGKNIQYF.